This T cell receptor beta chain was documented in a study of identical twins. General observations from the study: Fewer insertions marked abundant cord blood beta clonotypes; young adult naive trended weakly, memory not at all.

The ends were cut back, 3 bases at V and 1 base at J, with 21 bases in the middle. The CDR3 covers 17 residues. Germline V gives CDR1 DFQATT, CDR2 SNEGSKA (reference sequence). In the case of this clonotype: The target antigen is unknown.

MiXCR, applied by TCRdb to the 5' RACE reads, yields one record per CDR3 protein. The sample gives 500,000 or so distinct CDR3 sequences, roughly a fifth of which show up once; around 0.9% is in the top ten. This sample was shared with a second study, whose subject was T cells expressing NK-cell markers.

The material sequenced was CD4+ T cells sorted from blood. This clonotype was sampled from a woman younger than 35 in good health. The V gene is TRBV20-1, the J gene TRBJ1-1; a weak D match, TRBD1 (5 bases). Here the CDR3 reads CSARVVGVRGENTEAFF. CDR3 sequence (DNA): TGCAGTGCTAGGGTAGTGGGCGTACGAGGGGAGAACACTGAAGCTTTCTTT.